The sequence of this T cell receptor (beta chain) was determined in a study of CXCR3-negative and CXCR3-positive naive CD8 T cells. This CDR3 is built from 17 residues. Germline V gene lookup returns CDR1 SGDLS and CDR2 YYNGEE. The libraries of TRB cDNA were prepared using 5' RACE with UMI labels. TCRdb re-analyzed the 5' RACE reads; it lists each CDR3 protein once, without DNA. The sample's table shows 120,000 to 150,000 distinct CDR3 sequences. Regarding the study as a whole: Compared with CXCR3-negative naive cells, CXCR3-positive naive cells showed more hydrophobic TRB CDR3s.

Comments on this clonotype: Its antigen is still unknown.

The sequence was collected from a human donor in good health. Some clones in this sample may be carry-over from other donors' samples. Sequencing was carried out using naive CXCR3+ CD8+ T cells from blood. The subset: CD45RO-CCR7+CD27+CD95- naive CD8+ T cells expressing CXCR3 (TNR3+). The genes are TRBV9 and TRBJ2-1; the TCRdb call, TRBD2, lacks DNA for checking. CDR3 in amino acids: CASSVVGGLAGLNEQFF.